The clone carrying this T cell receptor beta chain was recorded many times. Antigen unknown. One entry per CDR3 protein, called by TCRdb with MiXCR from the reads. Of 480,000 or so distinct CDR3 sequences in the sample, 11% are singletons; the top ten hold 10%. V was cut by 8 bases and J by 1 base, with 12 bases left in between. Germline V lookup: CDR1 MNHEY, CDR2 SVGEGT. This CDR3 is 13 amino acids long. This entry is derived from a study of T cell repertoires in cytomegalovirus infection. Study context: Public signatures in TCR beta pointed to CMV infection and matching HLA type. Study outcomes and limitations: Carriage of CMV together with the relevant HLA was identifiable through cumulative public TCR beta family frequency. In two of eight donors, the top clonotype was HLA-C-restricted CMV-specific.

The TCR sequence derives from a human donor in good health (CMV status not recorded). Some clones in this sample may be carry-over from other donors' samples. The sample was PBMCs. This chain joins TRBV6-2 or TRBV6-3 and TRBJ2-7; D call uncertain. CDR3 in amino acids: CASLTDPSYEQYF. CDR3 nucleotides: TGTGCCAGCTTAACAGACCCATCCTACGAGCAGTACTTC.